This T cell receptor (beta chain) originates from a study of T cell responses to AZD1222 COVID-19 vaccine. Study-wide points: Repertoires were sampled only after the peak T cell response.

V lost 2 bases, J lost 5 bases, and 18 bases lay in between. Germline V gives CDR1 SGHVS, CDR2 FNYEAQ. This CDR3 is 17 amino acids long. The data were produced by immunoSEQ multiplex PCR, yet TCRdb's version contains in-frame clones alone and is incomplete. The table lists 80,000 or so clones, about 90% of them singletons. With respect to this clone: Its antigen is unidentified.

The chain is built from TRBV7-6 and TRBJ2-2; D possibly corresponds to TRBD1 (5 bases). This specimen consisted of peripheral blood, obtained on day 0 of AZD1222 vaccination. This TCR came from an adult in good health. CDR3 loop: CASSLFTGRVQTGELFF. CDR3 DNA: TGTGCCAGCAGCTTATTCACGGGCAGGGTCCAAACCGGGGAGCTGTTTTTT.